Sequencing of this TCR beta chain was carried out in a study of chemoradiotherapy in HPV16-positive cancers. Study in general: Candidate HPV-specific clones and shared TCR motifs came from a couple of HPV16-positive patients. Findings of the study overall: HPV-responsive T-cell expansion during chemoradiotherapy was linked to improved recurrence-free survival in HPV16-positive patients. During treatment, candidate HPV-specific clones and E7-related motifs expanded in tumor.

Assay used: immunoSEQ multiplex PCR; TCRdb lists only in-frame clones, some missing. The sample yields approximately 23,000 clones, 73% seen once. Per germline, CDR1 MNHEY and CDR2 SMNVEV (reference sequence). Trimming removed 7 bases from V and 2 bases from J; junction bases left unmatched: 8. CDR3 length: 15 amino acids. Repeated repertoire sampling spanned the course of chemoradiotherapy. This clone has a handful of counts. Antigen unknown. The gene calls are TRBV27 and TRBJ2-3, with 8 positions matching TRBD2. The sample was gathered from a patient who underwent chemoradiotherapy. The source is a human donor with HPV-associated anogenital cancer. The CDR3 DNA follows: TGTGCCAGCAAGTGGCGGGGGGCCTACACAGATACGCAGTATTTT. Translated, it gives CASKWRGAYTDTQYF.